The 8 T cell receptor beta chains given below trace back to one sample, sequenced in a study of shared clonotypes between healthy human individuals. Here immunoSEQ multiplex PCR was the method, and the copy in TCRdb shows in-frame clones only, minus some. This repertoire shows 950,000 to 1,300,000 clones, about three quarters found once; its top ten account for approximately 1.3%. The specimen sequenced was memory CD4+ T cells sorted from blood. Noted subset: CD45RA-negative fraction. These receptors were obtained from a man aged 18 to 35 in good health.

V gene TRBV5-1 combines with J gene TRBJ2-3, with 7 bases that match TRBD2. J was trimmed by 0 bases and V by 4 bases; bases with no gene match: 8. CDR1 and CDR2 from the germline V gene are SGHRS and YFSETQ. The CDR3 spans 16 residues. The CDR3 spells CASSDGSGASTDTQYF. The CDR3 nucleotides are TGCGCCAGCAGCGATGGGAGCGGGGCTAGCACAGATACGCAGTATTTT. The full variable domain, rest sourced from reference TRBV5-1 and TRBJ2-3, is KAGVTQTPRYLIKTRGQQVTLSCSPISGHRSVSWYQQTPGQGLQFLFEYFSETQRNKGNFPGRFSGRQFSNSRSEMNVSTLELGDSALYLCASSDGSGASTDTQYFGPGTRLTVL.

CDR3 in DNA: TGTGCCAGCAGCTTAGATTTCTCCCCCTACAATGAGCAGTTCTTC. Protein: CASSLDFSPYNEQFF. V gene TRBV11-3 combines with J gene TRBJ2-1; D ambiguous. There are 15 residues in the CDR3. V was trimmed by 0 bases and J by 2 bases, leaving 8 bases between them. The germline V gene encodes CDR1 SGHNT and CDR2 YENEEA. Full variable domain (rest looked up from reference TRBV11-3 and TRBJ2-1): EAGVVQSPRYKIIEKKQPVAFWCNPISGHNTLYWYLQNLGQGPELLIRYENEEAVDDSQLPKDRFSAERLKGVDSTLKIQPAELGDSAVYLCASSLDFSPYNEQFFGPGTRLTVL.

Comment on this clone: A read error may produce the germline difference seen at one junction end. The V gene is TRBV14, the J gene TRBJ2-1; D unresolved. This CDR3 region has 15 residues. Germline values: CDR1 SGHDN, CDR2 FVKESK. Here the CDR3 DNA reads TGTGCCAGCAGCCAAGACTGGTCAAATCCCCTCCCGAGGCTCTTC. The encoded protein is CASSQDWSNPLPRLF.

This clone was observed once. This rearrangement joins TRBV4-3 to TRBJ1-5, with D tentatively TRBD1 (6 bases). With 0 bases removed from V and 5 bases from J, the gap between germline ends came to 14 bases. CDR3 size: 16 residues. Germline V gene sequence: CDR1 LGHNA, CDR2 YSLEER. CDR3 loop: CASSQEVHRDDQPQHF. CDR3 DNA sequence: TGCGCCAGCAGCCAAGAAGTCCACAGGGATGATCAGCCCCAGCATTTT.

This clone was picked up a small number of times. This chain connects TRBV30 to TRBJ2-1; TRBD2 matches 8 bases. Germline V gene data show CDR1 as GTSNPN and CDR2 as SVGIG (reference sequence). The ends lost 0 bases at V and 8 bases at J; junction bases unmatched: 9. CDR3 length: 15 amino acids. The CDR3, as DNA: TGTGCCTGGAGTGTACAAGCGGGGGTGCATCATGAGCAGTTCTTC. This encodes CAWSVQAGVHHEQFF.

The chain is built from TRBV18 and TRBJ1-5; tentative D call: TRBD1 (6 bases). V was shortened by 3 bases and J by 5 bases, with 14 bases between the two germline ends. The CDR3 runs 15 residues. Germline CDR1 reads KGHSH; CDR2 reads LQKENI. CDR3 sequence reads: CASSPQGGGDQPQHF. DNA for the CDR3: TGTGCCAGCTCACCCCAGGGAGGGGGAGATCAGCCCCAGCATTTT.

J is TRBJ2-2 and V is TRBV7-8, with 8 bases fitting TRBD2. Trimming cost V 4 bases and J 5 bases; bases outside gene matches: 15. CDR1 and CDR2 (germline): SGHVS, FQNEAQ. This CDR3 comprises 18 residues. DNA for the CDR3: TGTGCCAGCAGCTCCTCTTGGCCGGGGGGGCCGGGAACCGGGGAGCTGTTTTTT. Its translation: CASSSSWPGGPGTGELFF.

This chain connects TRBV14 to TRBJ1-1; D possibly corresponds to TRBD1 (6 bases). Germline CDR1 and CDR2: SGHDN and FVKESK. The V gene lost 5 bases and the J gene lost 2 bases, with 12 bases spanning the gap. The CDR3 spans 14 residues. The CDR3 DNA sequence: TGTGCCAGCAGCTCAGGGGTTTATAACACTGAAGCTTTCTTT. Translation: CASSSGVYNTEAFF.